This T cell receptor beta chain is drawn from a study of blood T cell repertoires in COVID-19 (dated by TCRdb to about 2020). For the study in its entirety: Samples from collaborators originated in the United States, Italy and Spain and spanned both the acute and convalescent phases of COVID-19. HLA class I and class II types, where available, came from metadata supplied by the sample provider rather than from assay-based typing. The material from the prospective study consisted of cDNA or gDNA derived from T cells, B-cell-depleted T cells, or PBMCs. Samples were obtained from the ongoing ImmuneRACE study (first 160 participants) and from 1,200 or so subjects provided by 6 global collaborators. A de-identified subject ID, COVID-19 status, age in years and sex were almost always included in the sample metadata. The repertoires were released in a freely available public database intended as a resource for research on the immune response to SARS-CoV-2. Subjects who had been exposed to COVID-19, were actively infected with it, or had recovered from it provided the deeply sampled blood TCRbeta repertoires that made up the dataset. What the study reported, not specific to this receptor: Clinical and demographic metadata were provided uncurated, with the amount varying by source and participant.

At one collaborating source in Seattle, patients were enrolled during active infection and were followed longitudinally through the course of disease. Each collaborating institution followed its own protocols to collect whole blood in K2EDTA tubes. For TCRbeta analysis, collaborators shipped samples in one of three forms: frozen whole blood, isolated PBMCs, or DNA extracted from either of those sample types. Remarks on this clone: The target of this receptor is not known. It has no much larger one-base neighbor in the sample; base qualities were not kept.

TCRbeta CDR3 regions were amplified from genomic DNA by means of the immunoSEQ Assay, a bias-controlled multiplex PCR. Per the authors' processing: The number of nucleated cells in each sample was estimated by amplification of reference gene primers within the assay. Sequence reads were collapsed and filtered to measure the absolute abundance of every unique TCRbeta CDR3 rearrangement. Productive Simpson clonality was computed per sample as the square root of Simpson's diversity index over productive rearrangements. TCRdb stores this immuneACCESS table with in-frame sequences only. Part of the clones is absent; in the studies checked, under half of the shortfall reflects unresolved V genes, and no reason is known for the rest. D and trimming were read from the DNA, whereas the V and J calls and clone size are those reported in that table. The sample profile shows approximately 250,000 clones; around nine tenths of them were found once. The ten most abundant clones make up around 5.1% of the sample.

The specimen sequenced was peripheral blood. The source of this sequence is an older woman with COVID-19, enrolled during active disease.

The CDR3 has the sequence CASSSSAGGRNTIYF. The DNA sequence is as follows: TGTGCCAGCAGCTCCTCCGCGGGGGGGAGAAACACCATATATTTT. The chain uses TRBV11-2 and TRBJ1-3; the best D guess is TRBD1, with 5 bases matching. The CDR3 sequence holds 15 residues, the cysteine and phenylalanine included. Only the CDR3 part of the read is kept: 45 bases, read in frame from the first base. The germline V gene provides CDR1 SGHAT and CDR2 FQNNGV. The V and J ends are trimmed by 4 bases and 5 bases, leaving 15 bases between them.